The sequence of this T cell receptor (beta chain) was determined in a study of PD-1 blockade in classical Hodgkin lymphoma. General study results and limits: At baseline, newly diagnosed patients reportedly showed less TCR diversity than healthy donors. Possible causes of repertoire differences, disease activity or prior therapy, remain undefined.

Profiled with immunoSEQ multiplex PCR; TCRdb holds only in-frame clones, not every one. The sample includes around 65,000 clones, more than 70% of them seen just once. All patients relapsed after autologous stem cell transplantation, and brentuximab vedotin exposure varied. Notes on this clone: What it recognizes is unknown. This same CDR3 is encoded by further DNA sequences in the sample.

Source: peripheral blood mononuclear cells (PBMCs), taken at baseline. This receptor was taken from a human donor with classical Hodgkin lymphoma.

CDR3: CASSQDTGGPYEQYF. The CDR3 region has the DNA TGTGCCAGCAGCCAGGATACGGGGGGGCCCTACGAGCAGTACTTC. The chain combines TRBV4-2 with TRBJ2-7; 8 bases fit TRBD2. Germline assignment: CDR1 LGHNA and CDR2 YNFKEQ. V shed 3 bases and J 2 bases; nucleotides not matched to a gene: 6. There are 15 residues in the CDR3.